This T cell receptor (beta chain) is drawn from a study of human T cells and chemical hapten exposure. The wider study: Patients additionally received therapeutic doses of diphenylcyclopropenone on the scalp once a week, and this continued throughout the approximately 26-week study. The study, taken as a whole, reports: Compared with pre-sensitization or healthy control sets, expanded TCRs clustered more.

This clonotype was found a few times. The target antigen is unknown. Library preparation tagged each individual cDNA molecule with a unique molecular identifier. In TCRdb, the RACE reads were re-called with MiXCR into one record per CDR3 protein. The table includes roughly 380,000 distinct CDR3 sequences, more than 4.5% detected once. Germline CDR1 and CDR2: LGHNA and YNFKEQ. Trimming removed 4 bases from V and 2 bases from J, with 18 bases in between. The CDR3 is 16 amino acids. Time point defined: patch test 1, 2 weeks after DPC sensitization. Described treatment: therapeutic diphenylcyclopropenone sensitization with weekly scalp DPC.

The receptor was derived from a woman between 50 and 59 years old with alopecia areata. Some clones in this sample may be carry-over from other donors' samples. J is TRBJ2-7 and V is TRBV4-2; D is perhaps TRBD1 (6 bases). Sample: whole blood, taken in connection with sensitization to the hapten diphenylcyclopropenone (DPC). As DNA, the CDR3 is TGTGCCAGCAGCCCTTCTGGGCGAGGGGGTACCTACGAGCAGTACTTC. It translates to CASSPSGRGGTYEQYF.